The 24 T cell receptor beta chains listed next were all sequenced from one sample in a study of blood T cell repertoires in COVID-19. Using immunoSEQ multiplex PCR, the repertoire was profiled, and TCRdb retains in-frame clones only, with some absent. The sample holds more than 70,000 clones, roughly nine tenths seen once. Sequenced: peripheral blood. The receptors here all came from a man aged 45 to 65 with acute or convalescent COVID-19.

This CDR3 reads CASSSTVDTEAFF. The CDR3 bases are TGTGCCAGCAGCTCCACAGTTGACACTGAAGCTTTCTTT. The genes are TRBV9 and TRBJ1-1, with D uncertain. CDR3 length: 13 amino acids. Trimming cost V 4 bases and J 3 bases, with 10 bases left between them. Germline V gene sequence: CDR1 SGDLS, CDR2 YYNGEE.

The genes are TRBV30 and TRBJ2-3; 9 bases match TRBD2. This CDR3 is 17 amino acids long. CDR1 is GTSNPN and CDR2 is SVGIG in the germline V gene (reference sequence). The V segment lost 2 bases and the J segment 1 base; nucleotides outside the gene matches: 10. CDR3 sequence (DNA): TGTGCCTGGAGTACGTCGCCGGGACTAGCAGGCACAGATACGCAGTATTTT. Translation: CAWSTSPGLAGTDTQYF.

The CDR3 nucleotides read TGCGCCAGCAGCTTGGGACAGAGTACTAATGAAAAACTGTTTTTT. It is translated as CASSLGQSTNEKLFF. J is TRBJ1-4 and V is TRBV5-1, with D possibly matching TRBD1 (5 bases). CDR1 is SGHRS and CDR2 is YFSETQ in the germline V gene. V lost 0 bases, J lost 2 bases, and 8 bases lay in between. The CDR3 consists of 15 residues.

The CDR3, as DNA: TGTGCCAGCAGCGAAAACGGGGGGGCGTCCAAAAACATTCAGTACTTC. Amino acid sequence: CASSENGGASKNIQYF. The V and J genes are TRBV3-1 (or the pseudogene TRBV3-2) and TRBJ2-4; 8 bases line up with TRBD2. CDR3 length equals 16 residues. V dropped 5 bases and J dropped 2; count of bases not matched to a gene: 8. From germline, CDR1 is LGHDT and CDR2 YNNKEL (reference sequence).

This clone occurred once. The J gene is TRBJ1-2, the V gene TRBV27; D may be TRBD1 (6 bases). This CDR3 spans 14 amino acids. Germline assignment: CDR1 MNHEY and CDR2 SMNVEV (reference sequence). V was trimmed by 6 bases and J by 4 bases, leaving 15 bases between them. CDR3: CASRGDTSPYGYTF. In DNA form, the CDR3 reads TGTGCCAGCAGGGGGGACACAAGTCCCTATGGCTACACCTTC.

Note on this clone: At the DNA level, this CDR3 is encoded by other sequences in the same sample as well. CDR3: CASSRGTNYGYTF. CDR3 nucleotides: TGTGCCAGCAGCAGGGGAACGAACTATGGCTACACCTTC. The V call is TRBV14, the J call TRBJ1-2, with D perhaps TRBD1 (5 bases). Germline loops: CDR1 SGHDN, CDR2 FVKESK. This CDR3 has 13 residues. V was shortened by 5 bases and J by 2 bases, with 9 bases between the two germline ends.

V gene TRBV5-1 combines with J gene TRBJ2-3, with a possible D match to TRBD2 (6 bases). CDR1 SGHRS and CDR2 YFSETQ come from the germline V gene. Trimming took off 7 bases at V and 4 bases at J, with 19 bases between the two ends. This CDR3 has 15 amino acids. The CDR3 spells CASSPGTRSPDTQYF. CDR3 sequence (DNA): TGCGCCAGCTCACCCGGGACTCGCAGCCCAGATACGCAGTATTTT.

The chain links TRBV5-6 to TRBJ2-7; 8 nucleotides agree with TRBD1. This CDR3 region has 17 residues. Germline-derived CDR1 and CDR2 are SGHDT and YYEEEE. Trimming took 2 bases from V and 1 from J; bases not matched to a gene: 11. The CDR3 sequence is CASSLVAGTGASYEQYF. CDR3 in DNA: TGTGCCAGCAGCTTAGTGGCCGGGACAGGAGCTTCCTACGAGCAGTACTTC.

V and J are TRBV6-2 or TRBV6-3 and TRBJ1-2, with D possibly being TRBD1 (6 bases). Germline values: CDR1 MNHEY, CDR2 SVGEGT. V was clipped by 0 bases and J by 4 bases, with 12 bases between them. The CDR3 spans 15 residues. The CDR3 is CASSYSVQGTYGYTF. The CDR3 DNA follows: TGTGCCAGCAGTTACTCCGTTCAGGGGACCTATGGCTACACCTTC.

CDR3 coding DNA: TGTGCCAGCAGCGTAGTGACTAGCGGGGGTAGAGATGAGCAGTTCTTC. It yields the protein CASSVVTSGGRDEQFF. The gene calls are TRBV9 and TRBJ2-1; 12 bases align to TRBD2. Germline V gives CDR1 SGDLS, CDR2 YYNGEE. Losses at the gene ends were 0 bases for V and 8 bases for J; bases not matched to a gene: 6. This CDR3 comprises 16 residues.

The rearrangement links TRBV7-9 to TRBJ2-7, with TRBD1 matching over 7 bases. This CDR3 spans 16 amino acids. Looked up from germline, CDR1 is SEHNR and CDR2 is FQNEAQ (reference sequence). V lost 1 base and J lost 3; bases outside the gene matches: 9. CDR3 loop: CASSLGLEGAFYEQYF. DNA for the CDR3: TGTGCCAGCAGCTTAGGTTTAGAGGGGGCCTTCTACGAGCAGTACTTC.

The rearrangement uses TRBV7-9 and TRBJ2-3, with TRBD2 matching 14 bases. Germline CDR1 reads SEHNR; CDR2 reads FQNEAQ (reference sequence). The CDR3 length is 18 residues. V lost 4 bases, J lost 2 bases, and 8 bases stayed unmatched. As DNA, the CDR3 is TGTGCCAGCAGCTCAAGACGACTAGCGGGGGGGAACACAGATACGCAGTATTTT. Protein sequence: CASSSRRLAGGNTDTQYF.

The genes are TRBV28 and TRBJ2-2; D is undetermined. Per the germline V gene, CDR1 is MDHEN and CDR2 is SYDVKM. The V end lost 7 bases, the J end lost 5 bases, and 11 bases lay between the germline ends. There are 13 residues in the CDR3. The CDR3 region has the DNA TGTGCCAGCATTACGACAAGAACCGGGGAGCTGTTTTTT. The encoded protein is CASITTRTGELFF.

This clone came up a few times. The chain couples TRBV2 to TRBJ1-1; D remains ambiguous. CDR1 and CDR2 from the germline V gene are SNHLY and FYNNEI. This CDR3 is built from 14 residues. Trimming took 6 bases from V and 7 from J, leaving 18 bases between them. CDR3 in DNA: TGTGCCAGCAGGGCCGAGGGCAGTTCCGTTGAAGCTTTCTTT. Translating gives CASRAEGSSVEAFF.

This sequence joins TRBV24-1 and TRBJ2-7, with TRBD1 identical over 7 bases. The V gene's germline CDR1 is KGHDR and CDR2 SFDVKD. The CDR3 consists of 16 residues. J gave up 4 bases and V 4 bases, and 12 bases lay outside the gene matches. The CDR3 nucleotides read TGTGCCACCAGTGACCACAGGGGTAACCCCGTTTACGAGCAGTACGTC. This codes for CATSDHRGNPVYEQYV.

The chain joins TRBV27 to TRBJ2-7; 11 positions match TRBD2. CDR1 and CDR2 from the germline V gene are MNHEY and SMNVEV (reference sequence). The CDR3 extends over 20 amino acids. V dropped 3 bases and J dropped 3; count of bases not matched to a gene: 19. DNA of the CDR3: TGTGCCAGCAGTTTGGCCCCGATGATTAGCGGGGGGGCAACTCTCTACGAGCAGTACTTC. The encoded protein is CASSLAPMISGGATLYEQYF.

The gene calls are TRBV28 and TRBJ1-5, with D possibly being TRBD1 (5 bases). With 5 bases removed from V and 4 bases from J, the gap between germline ends came to 21 bases. This CDR3 is 17 amino acids long. Germline values: CDR1 MDHEN, CDR2 SYDVKM. DNA of the CDR3: TGTGCCAGCAGTACGACGACTCGGGGGTTCAGGAATCAGCCCCAGCATTTT. It encodes CASSTTTRGFRNQPQHF.

This clone was picked up one time. The chain links TRBV19 to TRBJ1-6; D is uncertain. This CDR3 is built from 17 residues. V was pared by 6 bases and J by 2 bases, with 17 bases between. The germline V gene encodes CDR1 LNHDA and CDR2 SQIVND (reference sequence). CDR3 DNA sequence: TGTGCCAGTAGACAGTATGTGGCCTCTACCTATAATTCACCCCTCCACTTT. Protein product: CASRQYVASTYNSPLHF. The full variable domain, in which reference TRBV19 and TRBJ1-6 provide the parts outside the CDR3, is DGGITQSPKYLFRKEGQNVTLSCEQNLNHDAMYWYRQDPGQGLRLIYYSQIVNDFQKGDIAEGYSVSREKKESFPLTVTSAQKNPTAFYLCASRQYVASTYNSPLHFGNGTRLTVT.

This clone has only a few counts. The genes are TRBV12-5 and TRBJ1-1, with D perhaps matching TRBD1 (6 bases). V was cut by 1 base and J by 6 bases, with 15 bases left in between. Germline V CDR1 and CDR2: LGHNT, FRNRAP. The CDR3 contains 15 residues. The CDR3 loop is CASGLGGHPGAEAFF. In DNA form, the CDR3 reads TGTGCTAGTGGTTTGGGGGGACACCCAGGTGCTGAAGCTTTCTTT.

This chain connects TRBV9 to TRBJ2-2, with TRBD1 identical over 8 bases. Germline CDR1 and CDR2: SGDLS and YYNGEE. This CDR3 spans 15 amino acids. J was trimmed by 5 bases and V by 4 bases; bases with no gene match: 7. The CDR3 nucleotides are TGTGCCAGCAGCTTAGGACAGGGTCGGACCGGGGAGCTGTTTTTT. Protein: CASSLGQGRTGELFF.

This rearrangement joins TRBV7-2 to TRBJ1-6; D gene uncertain. The CDR3 covers 14 residues. The V gene lost 0 bases and the J gene lost 4 bases, with 4 bases spanning the gap. Germline V gives CDR1 SGHTA, CDR2 FQGNSA. The CDR3 sequence is CASSLAAYNSPLHF. CDR3 in DNA: TGTGCCAGCAGCTTAGCTGCGTATAATTCACCCCTCCACTTT.

This clone occurred a few times. V and J are TRBV7-2 and TRBJ2-7, with D possibly TRBD1 on 7 matching bases. This CDR3 is built from 14 residues. V lost 5 bases to trimming and J lost 5 bases, with 16 bases between them. In germline, CDR1 is SGHTA, CDR2 FQGNSA. In DNA, the CDR3 is TGTGCCAGCAGCCCGGGGGAAGGGGGCGACGAGCAGTACTTC. Residues: CASSPGEGGDEQYF. The variable domain in full, completed from reference TRBV7-2 and TRBJ2-7, reads GAGVSQSPSNKVTEKGKDVELRCDPISGHTALYWYRQSLGQGLEFLIYFQGNSAPDKSGLPSDRFSAERTGGSVSTLTIQRTQQEDSAVYLCASSPGEGGDEQYFGPGTRLTVT.

The rearrangement uses TRBV5-1 and TRBJ2-2; 13 nucleotides line up with TRBD2. Per the germline V gene, CDR1 is SGHRS and CDR2 is YFSETQ. The CDR3 covers 19 residues. Trimming took 4 bases from V and 2 from J; bases not matched to a gene: 11. The CDR3 loop reads CASSGRLAGGKTNTGELFF. The DNA for the CDR3 is TGCGCCAGCAGCGGGAGACTAGCGGGGGGCAAAACAAACACCGGGGAGCTGTTTTTT.

The V call is TRBV5-4, the J call TRBJ1-6; TRBD1 matches 10 bases. Germline CDR1 SGHNT, CDR2 YYREEE (reference sequence). The CDR3 has 14 residues. With 9 bases clipped from V and 5 bases from J, the junction kept 5 bases outside the gene matches. CDR3 DNA sequence: TGTGCCACCCTAGACAGGGGGCATAATTCACCCCTCCACTTT. This sequence encodes CATLDRGHNSPLHF.